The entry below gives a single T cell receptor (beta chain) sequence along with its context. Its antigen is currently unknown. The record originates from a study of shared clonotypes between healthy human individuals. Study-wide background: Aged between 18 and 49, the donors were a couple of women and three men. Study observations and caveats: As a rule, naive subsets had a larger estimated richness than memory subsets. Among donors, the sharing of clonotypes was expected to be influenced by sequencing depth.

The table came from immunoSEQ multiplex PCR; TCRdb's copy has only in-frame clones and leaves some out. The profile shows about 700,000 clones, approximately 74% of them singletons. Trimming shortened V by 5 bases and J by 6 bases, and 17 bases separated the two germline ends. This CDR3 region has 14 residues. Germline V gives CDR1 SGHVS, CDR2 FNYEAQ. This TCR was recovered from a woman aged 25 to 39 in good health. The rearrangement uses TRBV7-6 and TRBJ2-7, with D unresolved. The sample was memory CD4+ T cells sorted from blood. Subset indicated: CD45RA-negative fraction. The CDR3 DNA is TGTGCCAGCAGCCCTGGCTTGGGTGCATTCGAGCAGTACTTC. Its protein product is CASSPGLGAFEQYF.